This T cell receptor (beta chain) was profiled in a study of CXCR3-negative and CXCR3-positive naive CD8 T cells. Study-wide findings and caveats: Against CXCR3-negative naive cells, CXCR3-positive naive cells showed more hydrophobic TRB CDR3s.

The CDR3 extends over 16 amino acids. The germline V gene has CDR1 MNHEY and CDR2 SVGAGI. Note on this clonotype: Its antigen is not identified.

Libraries of TRB cDNA were made by 5' RACE and carried UMIs. TCRdb processed the 5' RACE reads again and assigns one entry to each CDR3 protein, with no DNA. The sample includes 92,000 or so distinct CDR3 sequences. The chain is built from TRBV6-5 and TRBJ1-2; TCRdb's D gene call, TRBD1, goes unchecked for lack of DNA. The source of this sequence is a human donor in good health. Some clones in this sample may be carry-over from other donors' samples. What was sequenced was naive CXCR3- CD8+ T cells from blood. The subset denotes: CD45RO-CCR7+CD27+CD95- naive CD8+ T cells lacking CXCR3 (TNR3-). The CDR3 loop reads CASSYSPQGEIYGYTF.